This TCR beta chain was sequenced in a study of cytomegalovirus exposure and HLA in healthy donors. The PCR made use of 60 Vbeta and 13 Jbeta primers. Data came from immunoSEQ multiplex PCR; TCRdb stores just in-frame clones and leaves some out. The sample consists of 95,000 to 150,000 clones, 66% of them appearing once. V was pared by 7 bases and J by 1 base, with 7 bases between. This CDR3 has 12 residues. The germline CDR1 and CDR2 sequences are SNHLY and FYNNEI. The receptor was derived from a man between 18 and 35 years old in good health and CMV-seronegative. Sequencing was carried out using PBMCs. V usage is TRBV2 and J usage is TRBJ2-5, with D possibly being TRBD2 (5 bases). This chain's CDR3 is CASTAGQETQYF. Written as DNA, the CDR3 is TGTGCCAGCACGGCGGGCCAAGAGACCCAGTACTTC.